Each of the 20 T cell receptor beta chains below was sequenced from the same sample in a study of T cell changes during pregnancy in multiple sclerosis. The protocol was immunoSEQ multiplex PCR, while the TCRdb copy is restricted to in-frame clones and leaves out a portion. This table has about 50,000 clones, around 90% appearing once. The starting material was peripheral blood, obtained after pregnancy. These receptors were obtained from a female donor in good health, enrolled as a control in a pregnancy study.

The gene calls are TRBV7-9 and TRBJ1-1; TRBD1 aligns across 9 bases. The ends lost 4 bases at V and 1 base at J; junction bases unmatched: 4. The CDR3 contains 15 residues. Germline V gene lookup returns CDR1 SEHNR and CDR2 FQNEAQ (reference sequence). In DNA form, the CDR3 reads TGTGCCAGCAGCTATCGGACAGGGGAGAACACTGAAGCTTTCTTT. It yields the protein CASSYRTGENTEAFF.

This clone was seen more than once but under ten times. The genes are TRBV18 and TRBJ2-2; 8 positions match TRBD2. CDR1 and CDR2 (germline): KGHSH, LQKENI. The CDR3 runs 15 residues. With V trimmed by 2 bases and J by 4 bases, 3 bases remained unmatched. In nucleotides, the CDR3 is TGTGCCAGCTCACCAGGCGGGAGGAGCACCGGGGAGCTGTTTTTT. The encoded protein is CASSPGGRSTGELFF. The entire variable domain, with the rest obtained from reference TRBV18 and TRBJ2-2, is as follows: NAGVMQNPRHLVRRRGQEARLRCSPMKGHSHVYWYRQLPEEGLKFMVYLQKENIIDESGMPKERFSAEFPKEGPSILRIQQVVRGDSAAYFCASSPGGRSTGELFFGEGSRLTVL.

This rearrangement joins TRBV5-1 to TRBJ2-7; possibly TRBD1 for D (6 bases). There are 17 residues in the CDR3. Germline CDR1 is SGHRS and CDR2 is YFSETQ. The V gene lost 3 bases and the J gene lost 0 bases, with 19 bases spanning the gap. The CDR3 DNA sequence: TGCGCCAGCAGCTCTCACTTCAGGGGCCAAAGCTCCTACGAGCAGTACTTC. Its protein is CASSSHFRGQSSYEQYF.

This clone was counted a single time. The chain uses TRBV19 and TRBJ1-2; 7 positions agree with TRBD1. The CDR3 is 12 amino acids. With 9 bases clipped from V and 3 bases from J, the junction kept 4 bases outside the gene matches. Looked up from germline, CDR1 is LNHDA and CDR2 is SQIVND (reference sequence). Written as DNA, the CDR3 is TGTGCCAGCGAGCAGGGGGACTATGGCTACACCTTC. It specifies CASEQGDYGYTF.

The sample holds a few counts of this clone. The V gene is TRBV6-4, the J gene TRBJ2-1; possibly TRBD1 for D (7 bases). Germline-derived CDR1 and CDR2 are MRHNA and SNTAGT. The CDR3 has 15 residues. Trimming took off 6 bases at V and 6 bases at J, with 18 bases between the two ends. Written as DNA, the CDR3 is TGTGCCAGCAGCCAAGGAGGGGGCGAAAGCAATGAGCAGTTCTTC. Its translation is CASSQGGGESNEQFF.

The chain uses TRBV4-3 and TRBJ2-7; 11 bases fit TRBD1. Germline V lookup: CDR1 LGHNA, CDR2 YSLEER. The CDR3 is made up of 15 amino acids. The V segment lost 3 bases and the J segment 5 bases; nucleotides outside the gene matches: 6. The CDR3 DNA follows: TGCGCCAGCAGCCAGGAAGGGGACAGGGGGGACGAGCAGTACTTC. It specifies CASSQEGDRGDEQYF.

V gene TRBV28 combines with J gene TRBJ2-6, with D perhaps TRBD2 (6 bases). Germline V gene sequence: CDR1 MDHEN, CDR2 SYDVKM. The germline V and J ends were trimmed by 3 bases and 4 bases, with 10 bases remaining between them. This CDR3 region has 15 residues. CDR3 nucleotide sequence: TGTGCCAGCAGTTTTGGAGGGGACGGGGCCAACGTCCTGACTTTC. Protein: CASSFGGDGANVLTF.

V usage is TRBV28 and J usage is TRBJ1-1, with D maybe TRBD1 (6 bases). V lost 4 bases to trimming and J lost 1 base, with 10 bases between them. This CDR3 comprises 14 residues. Per the germline V gene, CDR1 is MDHEN and CDR2 is SYDVKM. CDR3 amino acids: CASSWDIQNTEAFF. CDR3 DNA sequence: TGTGCCAGCAGTTGGGACATACAGAACACTGAAGCTTTCTTT.

The CDR3 sequence: CASRSALAGVGEQFF. The CDR3 DNA follows: TGTGCCAGCAGATCCGCCCTAGCGGGAGTTGGTGAGCAGTTCTTC. The chain uses TRBV27 and TRBJ2-1; 10 nucleotides align to TRBD2. Looked up from germline, CDR1 is MNHEY and CDR2 is SMNVEV (reference sequence). This CDR3 contains 15 residues. Trimming took 6 bases from V and 9 from J; bases not matched to a gene: 11.

The chain joins TRBV11-2 to TRBJ2-7; TRBD2 matches at 13 bases. The CDR3 sequence is 15 residues long. The V gene end was trimmed by 4 bases and the J gene end by 1 base; junction bases not matched to a gene: 1. The germline gives CDR1 SGHAT, CDR2 FQNNGV. The CDR3 loop is CASSSGLAGSYEQYF. CDR3 nucleotides: TGTGCCAGCAGCTCGGGACTAGCGGGGTCCTACGAGCAGTACTTC.

The V gene is TRBV6-4, the J gene TRBJ2-1; a possible D gene is TRBD1 (6 bases). The germline V gene has CDR1 MRHNA and CDR2 SNTAGT. V was cut by 3 bases and J by 0 bases, with 9 bases left in between. The CDR3 is 15 amino acids. CDR3 in DNA: TGTGCCAGCAGTGATGGACAGAGCTCCTACAATGAGCAGTTCTTC. Its protein is CASSDGQSSYNEQFF.

This chain connects TRBV11-2 to TRBJ1-6, with TRBD1 identical over 8 bases. This CDR3 contains 17 residues. Germline loops: CDR1 SGHAT, CDR2 FQNNGV. V lost 6 bases and J lost 7; bases outside the gene matches: 14. CDR3 region: CASSRTPEAGGNSPLHF. CDR3 sequence (DNA): TGTGCCAGCAGTCGGACCCCCGAGGCAGGGGGCAATTCACCCCTCCACTTT.

V and J are TRBV5-5 and TRBJ2-7, with 7 bases that match TRBD1. From germline, CDR1 is SGHKS and CDR2 YYEKEE (reference sequence). The CDR3 extends over 15 amino acids. The V segment lost 4 bases and the J segment 3 bases; nucleotides outside the gene matches: 10. CDR3 sequence reads: CASSPPDRMGYEQYF. In DNA form, the CDR3 reads TGTGCCAGCAGCCCCCCGGACAGGATGGGCTACGAGCAGTACTTC.

V usage is TRBV9 and J usage is TRBJ2-5; TRBD2 aligns across 10 bases. The V and J ends lost 4 bases and 3 bases, in that order; junction bases with no gene match: 9. CDR3 length: 16 amino acids. Germline loops: CDR1 SGDLS, CDR2 YYNGEE. CDR3 nucleotides: TGTGCCAGCAGCCCCACTAGCGGGACCCTCAAAGAGACCCAGTACTTC. Its translation: CASSPTSGTLKETQYF. Full variable domain (rest looked up from reference TRBV9 and TRBJ2-5): DSGVTQTPKHLITATGQRVTLRCSPRSGDLSVYWYQQSLDQGLQFLIQYYNGEERAKGNILERFSAQQFPDLHSELNLSSLELGDSALYFCASSPTSGTLKETQYFGPGTRLLVL.

The rearrangement uses TRBV15 and TRBJ2-7; 8 nucleotides agree with TRBD1. V lost 5 bases to trimming and J lost 1 base; unmatched junction nucleotides: 7. Germline V gene sequence: CDR1 LNHNV, CDR2 YYDKDF (reference sequence). The CDR3 runs 15 residues. CDR3 residues: CATSDDRGRSYEQYF. CDR3 DNA sequence: TGTGCCACCAGCGACGACAGGGGCCGGTCCTACGAGCAGTACTTC.

This sequence joins TRBV7-9 and TRBJ2-3, with 7 bases aligning to TRBD1. The ends lost 5 bases at V and 0 bases at J; junction bases unmatched: 14. Germline CDR1 reads SEHNR; CDR2 reads FQNEAQ (reference sequence). This CDR3 region has 18 residues. CDR3 DNA: TGTGCCAGCAGCCTGGTATGGGACAGATCCTCTAGCACAGATACGCAGTATTTT. Translation: CASSLVWDRSSSTDTQYF. Together with reference TRBV7-9 and TRBJ2-3, the CDR3 gives the full variable domain: DTGVSQNPRHKITKRGQNVTFRCDPISEHNRLYWYRQTLGQGPEFLTYFQNEAQLEKSRLLSDRFSAERPKGSFSTLEIQRTEQGDSAMYLCASSLVWDRSSSTDTQYFGPGTRLTVL.

The chain carries TRBV11-2 and TRBJ2-7; D is perhaps TRBD1 (5 bases). This CDR3 is 14 amino acids long. Germline V gene data show CDR1 as SGHAT and CDR2 as FQNNGV. The V end lost 1 base, the J end lost 1 base, and 8 bases lay between the germline ends. This CDR3 reads CASSLGQKSYEQYF. CDR3 nucleotide sequence: TGTGCCAGCAGCTTAGGACAGAAGTCCTACGAGCAGTACTTC.

This chain uses TRBV4-1 with TRBJ1-5, with 9 bases matching TRBD1. The V segment lost 2 bases and the J segment 7 bases; nucleotides outside the gene matches: 6. Germline CDR1 is MGHRA and CDR2 is YSYEKL. CDR3 length: 15 amino acids. CDR3 sequence (DNA): TGCGCCAGCAGCCAACATCGGACAGGGGCCCAGCCCCAGCATTTT. This encodes CASSQHRTGAQPQHF.

The gene calls are TRBV19 and TRBJ1-2, with 10 positions matching TRBD1. CDR1 is LNHDA and CDR2 is SQIVND in the germline V gene (reference sequence). Losses at the gene ends were 3 bases for V and 8 bases for J; bases not matched to a gene: 3. This CDR3 region has 13 residues. The CDR3 loop reads CASSIVGQGGYTF. CDR3 DNA: TGTGCCAGTAGTATCGTGGGACAGGGGGGCTACACCTTC.

The V call is TRBV7-9, the J call TRBJ2-1, with D perhaps matching TRBD2 (6 bases). Germline CDR1 SEHNR, CDR2 FQNEAQ (reference sequence). This CDR3 has 16 amino acids. V gave up 5 bases and J gave up 5 bases, with 19 bases separating them. The CDR3 DNA sequence: TGTGCCAGCAGCCGTGCGCTAGCGTATCCCAACAATGAGCAGTTCTTC. Its protein is CASSRALAYPNNEQFF.